This record looks at one TCR beta chain sequence and its context. Its antigen is as yet unknown. This entry belongs to a study of graft-versus-host responses after intestinal transplantation. Study results and caveats: Circulating GvH clones peaking coincided with falling HvG clones soon after transplant.

V lost 5 bases to trimming and J lost 4 bases; unmatched junction nucleotides: 8. CDR1 and CDR2 (germline): MNHEY, SMNVEV (reference sequence). CDR3 size: 15 residues. Profiled with immunoSEQ multiplex PCR; TCRdb holds only in-frame clones, not every one. Altogether about 86,000 clones are present, less than 90% being singletons, with the ten largest covering 0.28%. The clonotype comes from a human donor who was the organ donor for an intestinal transplant. Sequences were derived from unstimulated CD4+ T cells sorted from spleen or lymph node cells, sampled before transplant. The chain carries TRBV27 and TRBJ2-3; 8 positions match TRBD2. The CDR3 spells CASSGGLGVADTQYF. DNA of the CDR3: TGTGCCAGCAGTGGGGGACTAGGGGTCGCAGATACGCAGTATTTT.